These 24 T cell receptor beta chains came from one sample sequenced in a study of molecular identifiers for immune sequencing clone quantification. TCRdb reanalysed the PCR reads using MiXCR and keeps one entry per CDR3 protein. The data hold just under 650,000 distinct CDR3 sequences, with about 20% observed a single time. The sequenced sample consisted of naive CD8+ T cells from blood, with Jurkat cell RNA spiked in. Noted subset: FACS-sorted CD8+CD4-CCR7+CD45RA+ naive T cells. The receptors originated from a human donor in good health. Some libraries in this study had Jurkat cell RNA spiked in.

This clonotype showed up many times. The J gene is TRBJ2-3, the V gene TRBV28; D unresolved. The CDR3 extends over 11 amino acids. The germline V gene has CDR1 MDHEN and CDR2 SYDVKM. Trimming cost V 6 bases and J 6 bases, with 7 bases left between them. The CDR3 DNA is TGTGCCAGCAGGAGGTATGATACGCAGTATTTT. It codes for CASRRYDTQYF.

The chain uses TRBV27 and TRBJ1-6; D remains ambiguous. The germline V gene encodes CDR1 MNHEY and CDR2 SMNVEV (reference sequence). Between the trimmed V and J ends, which lost 4 bases and 8 bases, there was a span of 15 bases. The CDR3 consists of 15 residues. CDR3 protein: CASSSAGEGYSPLHF. In nucleotides, the CDR3 is TGTGCCAGCAGTTCTGCCGGTGAGGGTTATTCACCCCTCCACTTT.

In its sample, this clonotype was seen many times. The CDR3 is CASSQSSGTSTDTQYF. The CDR3 DNA reads TGCGCCAGCAGCCAAAGTAGCGGAACTAGCACAGATACGCAGTATTTT. V is TRBV4-3 and J is TRBJ2-3, with a tentative D call TRBD2 (6 bases). Trimming cost V 2 bases and J 0 bases, with 12 bases left between them. CDR1 is LGHNA and CDR2 is YSLEER in the germline V gene. The CDR3 has 16 amino acids.

This clonotype was seen only a few times. V and J are TRBV10-3 and TRBJ2-5; 8 bases agree with TRBD2. Losses at the gene ends were 0 bases for V and 3 bases for J; bases not matched to a gene: 6. The CDR3 spans 16 residues. Germline V gene data show CDR1 as ENHRY and CDR2 as SYGVKD. The CDR3 coding sequence is TGTGCCATCAGTGAGTCGAGGCAGGGACTAGAAGAGACCCAGTACTTC. Its translation: CAISESRQGLEETQYF.

Points on this clonotype: A much larger clone sits a single nucleotide away, making a read error possible. This chain connects TRBV2 to TRBJ1-5, with 10 bases matching TRBD1. The germline V gene encodes CDR1 SNHLY and CDR2 FYNNEI. This CDR3 is built from 17 residues. The chain's CDR3 is CAGSELVRDRGNQPQHF. The CDR3, as DNA: TGTGCCGGCAGTGAATTGGTTAGGGACAGGGGTAATCAGCCCCAGCATTTT.

The chain is built from TRBV19 and TRBJ2-7; the match to TRBD1 covers 8 bases. V lost 3 bases, J lost 3 bases, and 1 base stayed unmatched. The CDR3 is made up of 13 amino acids. CDR1 and CDR2 from the germline V gene are LNHDA and SQIVND (reference sequence). Written as DNA, the CDR3 is TGTGCCAGTAGTATGGACAGGGACTACGAGCAGTACTTC. Translating it yields CASSMDRDYEQYF.

This clonotype was counted a few times. The chain combines TRBV28 with TRBJ2-7, with D perhaps matching TRBD1 (5 bases). CDR3 size: 14 residues. Germline V gene lookup returns CDR1 MDHEN and CDR2 SYDVKM. V lost 3 bases and J lost 3, with 12 bases in between. The CDR3 here is CASSFQGMDYEQYF. The CDR3 DNA reads as TGTGCCAGCAGTTTTCAGGGTATGGACTACGAGCAGTACTTC.

The count of this clonotype is one. One end of the junction does not line up with germline, which may come from a read error. The chain couples TRBV4-3 to TRBJ2-5, with D possibly matching TRBD1 (5 bases). Per the germline V gene, CDR1 is LGHNA and CDR2 is YSLEER. The length of the CDR3 is 15 residues. The CDR3 reads CASNQERLRVHAQYF. In nucleotides, the CDR3 is TGCGCCAGCAACCAAGAGCGACTCAGGGTTCACGCCCAGTACTTC.

As for this clonotype: Since the CDR3 does not end with the conserved phenylalanine or tryptophan, this likely comes from a read error. The rearrangement uses TRBV7-6 and TRBJ2-5; 7 nucleotides line up with TRBD2. J was trimmed by 5 bases and V by 0 bases; bases with no gene match: 3. This CDR3 contains 14 residues. CDR1 is SGHVS, CDR2 FNYEAQ, per germline. This chain's CDR3 is CASSLAGGGETQYL. The CDR3 DNA sequence: TGTGCCAGCAGCTTAGCCGGGGGAGGGGAGACCCAGTACCTC.

The sample holds many counts of this clonotype. The rearrangement links TRBV28 to TRBJ1-2, with D unclear. CDR3 size: 10 residues. Germline CDR1 MDHEN, CDR2 SYDVKM. The CDR3 protein is CGTGGYGYTF. In DNA form, the CDR3 reads TGTGGGACCGGAGGCTATGGCTACACCTTC.

This clonotype was observed many times. The gene calls are TRBV7-9 and TRBJ1-1; 12 bases agree with TRBD1. Unmatched junction bases numbered 1, after V lost 0 bases and J lost 2 bases. The CDR3 contains 16 residues. Looked up from germline, CDR1 is SEHNR and CDR2 is FQNEAQ (reference sequence). The CDR3 is CASSLAGTGGNTEAFF. In nucleotides, the CDR3 is TGTGCCAGCAGCTTAGCGGGGACAGGGGGCAACACTGAAGCTTTCTTT.

This clonotype was counted ten times or more. The V call is TRBV5-4, the J call TRBJ2-3; 7 bases match TRBD2. V lost 0 bases and J lost 7; bases outside the gene matches: 5. This CDR3 comprises 14 residues. CDR1 is SGHNT, CDR2 YYREEE, per germline (reference sequence). The CDR3 spells CASSLGLATNTQYF. As DNA, the CDR3 is TGTGCCAGCAGCTTGGGACTAGCCACGAATACGCAGTATTTT.

This clonotype appeared many times. This chain links TRBV7-6 with TRBJ2-3, with D uncertain. This CDR3 has 15 amino acids. Germline assignment: CDR1 SGHVS and CDR2 FNYEAQ. Between the trimmed V and J ends, which lost 5 bases and 6 bases, there was a span of 18 bases. The CDR3 DNA sequence: TGTGCCAGCAGCCCCATCCTCCGCCGGGTTGATACGCAGTATTTT. Encoded protein: CASSPILRRVDTQYF.

This clonotype showed up just a few times. V and J are TRBV27 and TRBJ1-2; 7 nucleotides agree with TRBD1. This CDR3 has 15 amino acids. The V gene end was trimmed by 4 bases and the J gene end by 4 bases; junction bases not matched to a gene: 9. From germline, CDR1 is MNHEY and CDR2 SMNVEV (reference sequence). The CDR3 nucleotides are TGTGCCAGCAGTTATGGTGTCGGGACAGTCTATGGCTACACCTTC. Translation: CASSYGVGTVYGYTF.

This clonotype was found many times. The V gene is TRBV29-1, the J gene TRBJ2-6; D is perhaps TRBD2 (6 bases). The CDR3 is 15 residues long. Germline CDR1 is SQVTM and CDR2 is ANQGSEA. Trimming left V 1 base short and J 2 bases short, with 9 bases between. In DNA, the CDR3 is TGCAGCGTTGAAGTCGGGGGACCTGGGGCCAACGTCCTGACTTTC. This translates into CSVEVGGPGANVLTF.

At least ten counts were recorded for this clonotype. V is TRBV19 and J is TRBJ2-1; D uncertain. The CDR3 has 11 amino acids. Trimming pared 3 bases from V and 10 bases from J, leaving 7 bases between. Germline V gene sequence: CDR1 LNHDA, CDR2 SQIVND (reference sequence). The DNA for the CDR3 is TGTGCCAGTAGTATCTTGGGCGAGCAGTTCTTC. Protein product: CASSILGEQFF.

This clonotype was seen at least ten times. The chain carries TRBV6-5 and TRBJ2-2, with TRBD1 matching over 7 bases. The junction had 2 bases not matched to a gene; V was cut back by 0 bases and J by 1 base. The CDR3 is 16 residues long. CDR1 and CDR2 from the germline V gene are MNHEY and SVGAGI. The CDR3 sequence: CASSYSWTGNTGELFF. The DNA of the CDR3 is TGTGCCAGCAGTTACTCCTGGACAGGGAACACCGGGGAGCTGTTTTTT.

This clonotype came up many times. The chain recombines TRBV6-4 with TRBJ1-1, with D hard to call. Germline-derived CDR1 and CDR2 are MRHNA and SNTAGT. The CDR3 length is 11 residues. The ends were cut back, 6 bases at V and 10 bases at J, with 12 bases in the middle. The CDR3 spells CASRSNGVAFF. The CDR3 region has the DNA TGTGCCAGCAGAAGTAATGGTGTAGCTTTCTTT.

There are many counts of this clonotype. This sequence joins TRBV10-3 and TRBJ2-7, with D unresolved. This CDR3 comprises 14 residues. V was shortened by 0 bases and J by 0 bases, with 6 bases between the two germline ends. Looked up from germline, CDR1 is ENHRY and CDR2 is SYGVKD. The CDR3 sequence is CAISESGSSYEQYF. CDR3 DNA sequence: TGTGCCATCAGTGAGTCCGGCAGCTCCTACGAGCAGTACTTC.

The chain employs TRBV4-1 and TRBJ1-5, with a tentative D call TRBD1 (5 bases). V was cut by 0 bases and J by 6 bases, with 9 bases left in between. The germline V gene has CDR1 MGHRA and CDR2 YSYEKL. There are 14 residues in the CDR3. CDR3 bases: TGCGCCAGCAGCCAAGATTGGGGGATTCAGCCCCAGCATTTT. Amino acids: CASSQDWGIQPQHF.

The V and J genes are TRBV11-2 and TRBJ2-5; possible D gene TRBD2, 7 bases. The CDR3 sequence is 15 residues long. The V gene's germline CDR1 is SGHAT and CDR2 FQNNGV. With 1 base removed from V and 1 base from J, the gap between germline ends came to 10 bases. The DNA for the CDR3 is TGTGCCAGCAGCTTAGGGGGGGGGGCCCAAGAGACCCAGTACTTC. Its protein product is CASSLGGGAQETQYF. Combining the CDR3 with reference TRBV11-2 and TRBJ2-5 gives the whole variable domain EAGVAQSPRYKIIEKRQSVAFWCNPISGHATLYWYQQILGQGPKLLIQFQNNGVVDDSQLPKDRFSAERLKGVDSTLKIQPAKLEDSAVYLCASSLGGGAQETQYFGPGTRLLVL.

This clonotype was recorded a few times. The rearrangement uses TRBV9 and TRBJ2-5, with TRBD2 matching over 9 bases. CDR1 SGDLS and CDR2 YYNGEE come from the germline V gene. This CDR3 spans 17 amino acids. V trimming: 3 bases; J trimming: 5 bases; junction bases outside the gene matches: 14. CDR3 residues: CASSEVAGVGYGETQYF. In DNA, the CDR3 is TGTGCCAGCAGCGAGGTAGCGGGAGTCGGCTACGGGGAGACCCAGTACTTC.

This clonotype was picked up many times. This chain uses TRBV4-1 with TRBJ1-2; 10 positions match TRBD1. This CDR3 comprises 15 residues. Germline V gives CDR1 MGHRA, CDR2 YSYEKL. Trimming at V came to 0 bases and at J to 7 bases, leaving 5 bases not matched to a gene. The CDR3 region has the DNA TGCGCCAGCAGCCAAGAGGCCGGGACAGGGGCTGGCTACACCTTC. Amino acids: CASSQEAGTGAGYTF.

The rearrangement uses TRBV7-9 and TRBJ2-3; D possibly matches TRBD1 or TRBD2 (7 bases each). The germline gives CDR1 SEHNR, CDR2 FQNEAQ (reference sequence). This CDR3 is 15 amino acids long. V was trimmed by 5 bases and J by 3 bases, leaving 15 bases between them. CDR3 in amino acids: CASSTRGGETDTQYF. Here the CDR3 DNA reads TGTGCCAGCAGCACCAGGGGGGGTGAGACAGATACGCAGTATTTT.